These T cell receptor beta chains were read from a single sample in a study of T cell responses to AZD1222 COVID-19 vaccine. Sequenced by immunoSEQ multiplex PCR; TCRdb stores in-frame clones only, minus some. The data show roughly 67,000 clones, roughly nine tenths seen once. Sequencing was performed on peripheral blood, taken 28 days after the second AZD1222 dose. These receptors were obtained from an adult who received the AZD1222 COVID-19 vaccine. Each CDR3 is given with its conserved first and last residue. Fields, in order: D gene, J gene, V gene, clone size, CDR3 protein, CDR3 DNA. The D gene is left open where the match is weak. Part of the rows lack a size; the others show once, few, many or a class for expanded clones.

NA TRBJ1-2 TRBV29-1 NA CSVKPGLNYGYTF TGCAGCGTCAAACCGGGACTTAACTATGGCTACACCTTC
TRBD1 TRBJ1-2 TRBV5-6 NA CASSLVGRGNYGYTF TGTGCCAGCAGCTTGGTGGGCAGGGGGAACTATGGCTACACCTTC
NA TRBJ1-2 TRBV21-1 NA CASSSPPNFYGYTF TGTGCCAGCAGCTCCCCTCCGAACTTCTATGGCTACACCTTC
TRBD1 TRBJ1-4 TRBV10-3 NA CAISESQGAREKLFF TGTGCCATCAGTGAGTCCCAGGGGGCTAGGGAAAAACTGTTTTTT
TRBD1 TRBJ2-2 TRBV14 NA CASSPQGALARELFF TGTGCCAGCAGCCCACAGGGGGCCCTAGCTCGGGAGCTGTTTTTT
NA TRBJ2-7 TRBV10-3 once CATGTELGYEQYF TGTGCCACTGGGACGGAATTGGGATACGAGCAGTACTTC
NA TRBJ1-4 TRBV21-1 NA CASSDRQDDRKKLFF TGTGCCAGCAGCGACCGACAGGATGATAGGAAAAAACTGTTTTTT
NA TRBJ2-7 TRBV27 NA CASGWGVYEQYF TGTGCCAGCGGGTGGGGAGTCTACGAGCAGTACTTC
TRBD1 TRBJ1-1 TRBV19 NA CASSVNTAGGGSNTEAFF TGTGCCAGTAGTGTCAACACAGCAGGGGGGGGTTCGAACACTGAAGCTTTCTTT
NA TRBJ1-6 TRBV2 NA CASSQKGLASPLHF TGTGCCAGCAGTCAGAAAGGGTTGGCTTCACCCCTCCACTTT
NA TRBJ1-4 TRBV5-8 NA CASSLYSGPNEKLFF TGTGCCAGCAGCTTATACTCGGGACCAAACGAAAAACTGTTTTTT
NA TRBJ2-3 TRBV5-1 NA CASSLGLYTDTQYF TGCGCCAGCAGCCTGGGACTTTACACAGATACGCAGTATTTT
NA TRBJ2-1 TRBV3-1/TRBV3-2 NA CASSYRTVSYNEQFF TGTGCCAGCAGCTATCGGACAGTCTCCTACAATGAGCAGTTCTTC
NA TRBJ2-7 TRBV5-1 NA CASSLGTGPGYEQYF TGCGCCAGCAGCTTGGGAACAGGACCTGGCTACGAGCAGTACTTC
TRBD2 TRBJ2-3 TRBV28 NA CASSLNPGTSGRTDTQYF TGTGCCAGCAGCCTGAACCCAGGGACTAGCGGGAGGACAGATACGCAGTATTTT
NA TRBJ2-4 TRBV6-4 NA CASSRSDEDIQYF TGTGCCAGCAGTAGGAGCGACGAGGACATTCAGTACTTC
NA TRBJ2-7 TRBV7-8 NA CASSLPPGVPYEQYF TGTGCCAGCAGCTTACCTCCAGGGGTGCCCTACGAGCAGTACTTC
NA TRBJ2-3 TRBV7-3 NA CASSPRARTDTQYF TGTGCCAGCAGCCCCCGGGCCCGCACAGATACGCAGTATTTT
NA TRBJ2-1 TRBV19 NA CASSPTRGGEQFF TGTGCCAGTAGTCCCACCCGCGGAGGTGAGCAGTTCTTC
NA TRBJ1-1 TRBV19 NA CASSPSGGMNTEAFF TGTGCCAGTAGTCCCAGTGGTGGGATGAACACTGAAGCTTTCTTT
NA TRBJ1-4 TRBV28 NA CASSGTREKLFF TGTGCCAGCAGCGGGACACGTGAAAAACTGTTTTTT
NA TRBJ2-1 TRBV29-1 NA CRGSSSYNEQFF TGCAGGGGATCCAGCTCCTACAATGAGCAGTTCTTC
NA TRBJ2-1 TRBV5-1 NA CASSLTMEGYNEQFF TGCGCCAGCAGCTTGACTATGGAGGGTTACAATGAGCAGTTCTTC
NA TRBJ2-5 TRBV4-1 NA CASSQQGRQETQYF TGCGCCAGCAGCCAGCAGGGTCGACAAGAGACCCAGTACTTC
NA TRBJ1-2 TRBV11-2 NA CASSPGAYGYTF TGTGCCAGCAGCCCGGGGGCCTATGGCTACACCTTC
NA TRBJ2-7 TRBV2 NA CASSSESGEQYF TGTGCCAGCAGTTCGGAGTCGGGAGAGCAGTACTTC
NA TRBJ2-3 TRBV29-1 few CSVIVADTQYF TGCAGCGTTATAGTCGCAGATACGCAGTATTTT
TRBD1 TRBJ1-2 TRBV5-1 NA CASTPGTGPDYGYTF TGCGCCAGCACCCCCGGGACAGGGCCGGACTATGGCTACACCTTC
NA TRBJ2-2 TRBV6-1 NA CASSDTNTGELFF TGTGCCAGCAGTGACACCAACACCGGGGAGCTGTTTTTT
NA TRBJ2-7 TRBV12-3/TRBV12-4 NA CASRRTGYYEQYF TGTGCCAGCAGACGTACAGGGTACTACGAGCAGTACTTC
NA TRBJ1-1 TRBV5-4 NA CASSSEVWAEAFF TGTGCCAGCAGCTCGGAGGTCTGGGCTGAAGCTTTCTTT
NA TRBJ1-5 TRBV5-5 NA CASSLEEGQPQHF TGTGCCAGCAGCTTGGAGGAGGGTCAGCCCCAGCATTTT
NA TRBJ1-1 TRBV3-1/TRBV3-2 NA CASSQPSEAFF TGTGCCAGCAGCCAACCTAGTGAAGCTTTCTTT
NA TRBJ2-7 TRBV27 NA CASSPRTGKLVYEQYF TGTGCCAGCAGTCCGAGAACAGGGAAGTTAGTCTACGAGCAGTACTTC
NA TRBJ2-5 TRBV7-8 NA CASSLGQGVETQYF TGTGCCAGCAGCTTAGGGCAGGGAGTGGAGACCCAGTACTTC
NA TRBJ1-1 TRBV7-9 NA CASTAFRDTEAFF TGTGCCAGCACCGCCTTTCGGGACACTGAAGCTTTCTTT
NA TRBJ2-5 TRBV2 NA CASSWIGAETQYF TGTGCCAGCAGTTGGATAGGGGCAGAGACCCAGTACTTC
NA TRBJ2-3 TRBV6-5 NA CASREGSLNTDTQYF TGTGCCAGCAGAGAGGGTTCCCTAAACACAGATACGCAGTATTTT
NA TRBJ1-5 TRBV2 NA CASSYRTANQPQHF TGTGCCAGCAGCTACCGGACAGCCAATCAGCCCCAGCATTTT
NA TRBJ2-7 TRBV7-2 NA CASRQGGGFSYEQYF TGTGCCAGCAGGCAGGGGGGCGGGTTCTCCTACGAGCAGTACTTC